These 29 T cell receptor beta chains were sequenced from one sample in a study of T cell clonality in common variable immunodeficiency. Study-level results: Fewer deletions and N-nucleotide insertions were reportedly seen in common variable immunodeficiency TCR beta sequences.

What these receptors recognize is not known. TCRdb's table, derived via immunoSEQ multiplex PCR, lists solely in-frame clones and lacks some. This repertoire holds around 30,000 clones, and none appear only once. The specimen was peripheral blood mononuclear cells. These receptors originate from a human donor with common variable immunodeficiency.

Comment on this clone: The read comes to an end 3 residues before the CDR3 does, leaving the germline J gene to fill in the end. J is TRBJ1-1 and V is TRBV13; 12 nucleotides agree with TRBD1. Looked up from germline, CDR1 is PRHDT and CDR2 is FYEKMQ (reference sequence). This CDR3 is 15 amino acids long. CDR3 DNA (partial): TGTGCCAGCAGCTTCCGGGACAGGGGGCATAAAGAA. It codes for CASSFRDRGHKE. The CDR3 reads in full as CASSFRDRGHKEAFF.

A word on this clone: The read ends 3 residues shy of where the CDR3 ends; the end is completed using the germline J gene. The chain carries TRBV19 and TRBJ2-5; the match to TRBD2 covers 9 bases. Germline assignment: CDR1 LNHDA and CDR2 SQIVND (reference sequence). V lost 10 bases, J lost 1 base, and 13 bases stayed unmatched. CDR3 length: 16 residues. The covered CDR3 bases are TGTGCCACCGGAGGCGGCGGCGGGAGGGCCCAAGAGACC. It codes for CATGGGGGRAQET. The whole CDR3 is CATGGGGGRAQETQYF.

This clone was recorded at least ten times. Partial CDR3 DNA: TGCGCCAGCAGCCCCATAGGGACAGCCCACGAG. This sequence encodes CASSPIGTAHE. The complete CDR3 protein is CASSPIGTAHEQYF. The rearrangement joins TRBV4-1 to TRBJ2-7; 7 nucleotides align to TRBD1. Read sequence stops 3 residues before the CDR3 end, and the germline J gene provides the missing end. V was pared by 4 bases and J by 5 bases, with 8 bases of the junction left unmatched. CDR1 is MGHRA, CDR2 YSYEKL, per germline. The CDR3 covers 14 residues.

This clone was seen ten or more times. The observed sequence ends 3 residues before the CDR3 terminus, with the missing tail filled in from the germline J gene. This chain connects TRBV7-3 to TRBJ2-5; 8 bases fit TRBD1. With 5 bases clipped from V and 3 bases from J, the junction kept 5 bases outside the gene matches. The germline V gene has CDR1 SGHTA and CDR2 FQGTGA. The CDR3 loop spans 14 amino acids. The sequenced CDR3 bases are TGTGCCAGCAGCCTCCAGGGGGCGAAAGAGACC. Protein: CASSLQGAKET. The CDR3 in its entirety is CASSLQGAKETQYF.

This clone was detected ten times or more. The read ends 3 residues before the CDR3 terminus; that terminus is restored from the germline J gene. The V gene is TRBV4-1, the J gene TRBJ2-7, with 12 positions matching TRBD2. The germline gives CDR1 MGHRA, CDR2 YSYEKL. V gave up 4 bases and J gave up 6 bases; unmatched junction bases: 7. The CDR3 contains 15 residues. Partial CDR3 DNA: TGCGCCAGCAGCCTACGACTAGCGGGAGAGGGCGAG. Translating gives CASSLRLAGEGE. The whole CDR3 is CASSLRLAGEGEQYF.

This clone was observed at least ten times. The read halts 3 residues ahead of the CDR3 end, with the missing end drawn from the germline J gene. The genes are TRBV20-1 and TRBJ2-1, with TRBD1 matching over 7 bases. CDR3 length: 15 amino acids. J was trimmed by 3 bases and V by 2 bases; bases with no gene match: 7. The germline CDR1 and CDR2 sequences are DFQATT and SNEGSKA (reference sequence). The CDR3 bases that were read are TGCAGTGCTAGAAACTATTGGGACAGCTACAATGAG. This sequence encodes CSARNYWDSYNE. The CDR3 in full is CSARNYWDSYNEQFF.

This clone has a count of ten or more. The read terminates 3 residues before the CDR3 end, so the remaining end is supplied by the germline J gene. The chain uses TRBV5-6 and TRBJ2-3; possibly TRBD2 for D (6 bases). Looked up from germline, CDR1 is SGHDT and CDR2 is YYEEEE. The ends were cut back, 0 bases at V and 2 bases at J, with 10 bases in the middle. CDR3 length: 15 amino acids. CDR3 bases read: TGTGCCAGCAGCTTGGGGGACTTCTCCACAGATACG. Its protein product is CASSLGDFSTDT. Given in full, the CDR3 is CASSLGDFSTDTQYF.

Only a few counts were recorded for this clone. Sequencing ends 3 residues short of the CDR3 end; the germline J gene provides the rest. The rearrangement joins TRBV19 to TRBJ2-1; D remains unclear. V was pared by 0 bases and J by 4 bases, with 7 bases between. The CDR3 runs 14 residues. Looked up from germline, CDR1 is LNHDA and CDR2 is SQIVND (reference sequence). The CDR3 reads CASSIDRRYNEQFF. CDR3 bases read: TGTGCCAGTAGTATAGATCGCCGGTACAATGAG.

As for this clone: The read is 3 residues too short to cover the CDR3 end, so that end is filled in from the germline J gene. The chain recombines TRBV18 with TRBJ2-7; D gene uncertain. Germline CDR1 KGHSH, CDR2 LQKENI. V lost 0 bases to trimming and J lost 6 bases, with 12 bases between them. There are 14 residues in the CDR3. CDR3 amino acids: CASSPPGRPSEQYF. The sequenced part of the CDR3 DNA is TGTGCCAGCTCACCACCGGGCCGGCCGTCCGAG.

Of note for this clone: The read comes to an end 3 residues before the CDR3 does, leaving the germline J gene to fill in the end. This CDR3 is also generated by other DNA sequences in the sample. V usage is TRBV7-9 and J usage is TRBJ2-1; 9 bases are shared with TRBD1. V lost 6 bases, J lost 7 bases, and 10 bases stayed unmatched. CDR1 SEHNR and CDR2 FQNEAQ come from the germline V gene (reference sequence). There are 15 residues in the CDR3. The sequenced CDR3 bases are TGTGCCAGCAGTTTCGAACAGGGGGCGAGGAATGAG. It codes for CASSFEQGARNE. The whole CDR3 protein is CASSFEQGARNEQFF.

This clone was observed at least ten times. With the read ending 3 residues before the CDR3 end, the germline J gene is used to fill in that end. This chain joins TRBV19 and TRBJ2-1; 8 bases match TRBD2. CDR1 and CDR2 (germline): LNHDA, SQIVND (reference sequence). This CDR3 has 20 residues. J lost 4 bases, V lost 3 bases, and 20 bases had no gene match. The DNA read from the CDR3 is TGTGCCAGTAGTATTTGGGGTAGCGGGACCAGAGGGGGGGGATACAATGAG. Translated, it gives CASSIWGSGTRGGGYNE. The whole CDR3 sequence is CASSIWGSGTRGGGYNEQFF.

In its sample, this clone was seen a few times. The covered CDR3 bases are TGTGCCAGTAGTATATCACTAGCGGGAGTTCCCAAAAACATT. Protein sequence: CASSISLAGVPKNI. The CDR3 in its entirety is CASSISLAGVPKNIQYF. This chain uses TRBV19 with TRBJ2-4; 11 bases agree with TRBD2. The CDR3 end falls 3 residues outside the read, so it is completed with the germline J gene. CDR3 length: 17 residues. Germline V gives CDR1 LNHDA, CDR2 SQIVND (reference sequence). With 2 bases clipped from V and 2 bases from J, the junction kept 5 bases outside the gene matches.

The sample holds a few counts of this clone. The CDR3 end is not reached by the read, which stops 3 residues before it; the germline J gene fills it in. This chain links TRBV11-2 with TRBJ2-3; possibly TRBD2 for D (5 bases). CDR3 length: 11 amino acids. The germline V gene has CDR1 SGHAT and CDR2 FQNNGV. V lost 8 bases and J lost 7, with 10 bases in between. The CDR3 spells CASSRGYTQYF. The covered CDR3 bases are TGTGCCAGCTCCCGAGGGTATACG.

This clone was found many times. The DNA read from the CDR3 is TGCGCCAGCAGCCTTGGACTAGGAGGTTACGAG. Translating it yields CASSLGLGGYE. The CDR3 in full is CASSLGLGGYEQYF. The V call is TRBV4-1, the J call TRBJ2-7; 7 bases map to TRBD2. The read ends 3 residues before the CDR3 terminus; that terminus is restored from the germline J gene. The CDR3 sequence is 14 residues long. With V trimmed by 4 bases and J by 4 bases, 7 bases remained unmatched. The germline V gene encodes CDR1 MGHRA and CDR2 YSYEKL.

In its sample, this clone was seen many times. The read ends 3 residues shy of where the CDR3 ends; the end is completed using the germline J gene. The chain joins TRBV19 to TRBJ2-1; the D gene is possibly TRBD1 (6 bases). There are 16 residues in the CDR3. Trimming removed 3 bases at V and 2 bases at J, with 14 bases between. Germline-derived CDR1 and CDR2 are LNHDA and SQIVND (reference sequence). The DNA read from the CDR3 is TGTGCCAGTAGTATCAGGTCCGGGGACACCTACAATGAG. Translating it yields CASSIRSGDTYNE. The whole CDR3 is CASSIRSGDTYNEQFF.

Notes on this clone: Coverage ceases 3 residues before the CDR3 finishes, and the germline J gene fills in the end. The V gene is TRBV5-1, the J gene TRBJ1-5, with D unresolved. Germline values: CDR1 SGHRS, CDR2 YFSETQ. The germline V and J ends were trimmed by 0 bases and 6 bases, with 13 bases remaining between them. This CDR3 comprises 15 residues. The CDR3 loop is CASSLGPWKGQPQHF. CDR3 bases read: TGCGCCAGCAGCTTGGGACCCTGGAAGGGTCAGCCC.

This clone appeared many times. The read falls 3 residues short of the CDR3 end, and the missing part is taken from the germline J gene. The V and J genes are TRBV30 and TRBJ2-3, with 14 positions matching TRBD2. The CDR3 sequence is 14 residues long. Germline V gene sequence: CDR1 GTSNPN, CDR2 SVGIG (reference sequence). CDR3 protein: CAWNRGLAGDAQYF. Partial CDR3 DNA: TGTGCCTGGAATAGGGGACTAGCGGGAGACGCG.

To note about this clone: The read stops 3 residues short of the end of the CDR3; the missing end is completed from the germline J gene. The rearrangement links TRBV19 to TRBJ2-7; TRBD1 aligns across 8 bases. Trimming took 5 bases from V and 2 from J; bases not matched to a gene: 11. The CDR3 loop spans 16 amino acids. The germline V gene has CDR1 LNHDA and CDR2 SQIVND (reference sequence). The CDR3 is CASSPPRGRGPYEQYF. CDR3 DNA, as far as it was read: TGTGCCAGTAGTCCCCCTCGTGGCAGGGGGCCCTACGAG.

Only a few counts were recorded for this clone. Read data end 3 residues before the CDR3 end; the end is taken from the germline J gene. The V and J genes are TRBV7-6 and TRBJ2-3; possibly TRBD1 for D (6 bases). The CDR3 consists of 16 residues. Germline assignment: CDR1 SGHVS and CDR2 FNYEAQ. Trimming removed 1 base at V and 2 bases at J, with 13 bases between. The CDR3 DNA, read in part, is TGTGCCAGCAGCTTAGGTTCAGGGGCCCTCACAGATACG. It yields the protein CASSLGSGALTDT. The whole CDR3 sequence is CASSLGSGALTDTQYF.

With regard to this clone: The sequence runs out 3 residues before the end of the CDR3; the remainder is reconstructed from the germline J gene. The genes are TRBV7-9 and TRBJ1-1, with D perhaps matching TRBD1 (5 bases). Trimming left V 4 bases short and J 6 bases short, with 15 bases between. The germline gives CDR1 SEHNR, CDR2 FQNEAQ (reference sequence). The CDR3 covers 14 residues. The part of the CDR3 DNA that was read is TGTGCCAGCAGCTCCTTGACTAGGGGCGCTGAA. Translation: CASSSLTRGAE. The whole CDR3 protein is CASSSLTRGAEAFF.

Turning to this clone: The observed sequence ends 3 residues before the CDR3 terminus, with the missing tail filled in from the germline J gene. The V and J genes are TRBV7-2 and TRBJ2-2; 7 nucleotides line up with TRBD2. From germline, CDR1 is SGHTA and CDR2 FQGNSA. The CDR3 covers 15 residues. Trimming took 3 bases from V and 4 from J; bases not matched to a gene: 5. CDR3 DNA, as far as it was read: TGTGCCAGCAGCTTGGGGGGGACCCTCACCGGGGAG. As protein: CASSLGGTLTGE. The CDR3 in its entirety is CASSLGGTLTGELFF.

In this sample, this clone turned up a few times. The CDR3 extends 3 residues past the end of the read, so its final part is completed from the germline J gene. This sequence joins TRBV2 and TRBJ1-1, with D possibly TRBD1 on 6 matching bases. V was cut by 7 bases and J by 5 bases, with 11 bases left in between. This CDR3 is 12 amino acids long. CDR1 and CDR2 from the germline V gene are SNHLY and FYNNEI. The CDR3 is CASIAGETEAFF. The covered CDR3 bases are TGTGCCAGCATTGCAGGGGAGACTGAA.

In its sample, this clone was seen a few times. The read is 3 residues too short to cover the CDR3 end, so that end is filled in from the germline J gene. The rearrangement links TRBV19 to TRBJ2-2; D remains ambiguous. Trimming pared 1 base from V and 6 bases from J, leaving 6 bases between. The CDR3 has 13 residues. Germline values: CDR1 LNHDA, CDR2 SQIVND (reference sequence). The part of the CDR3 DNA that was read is TGTGCCAGTAGTATAGGTGGCCCCGGGGAG. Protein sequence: CASSIGGPGE. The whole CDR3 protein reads CASSIGGPGELFF.

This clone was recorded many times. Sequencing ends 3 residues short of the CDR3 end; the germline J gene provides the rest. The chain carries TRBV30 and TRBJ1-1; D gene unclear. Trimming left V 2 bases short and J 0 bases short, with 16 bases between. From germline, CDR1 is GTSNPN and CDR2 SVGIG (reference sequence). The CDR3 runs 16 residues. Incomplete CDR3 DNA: TGTGCCTGGAGTCCTGTCGGGGTCAGGATGAACACTGAA. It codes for CAWSPVGVRMNTE. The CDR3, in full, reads CAWSPVGVRMNTEAFF.

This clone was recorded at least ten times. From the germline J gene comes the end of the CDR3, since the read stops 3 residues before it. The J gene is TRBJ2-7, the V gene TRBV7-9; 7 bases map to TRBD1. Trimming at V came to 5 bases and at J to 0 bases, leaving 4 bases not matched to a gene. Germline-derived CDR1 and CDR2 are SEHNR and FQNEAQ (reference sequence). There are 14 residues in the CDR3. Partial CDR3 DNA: TGTGCCAGCAGCCACGGGACAGCCTCCTACGAG. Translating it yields CASSHGTASYE. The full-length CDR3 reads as CASSHGTASYEQYF.

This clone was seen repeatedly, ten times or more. CDR3 sequence: CSYDRGDSGGYTF. CDR3 bases read: TGCAGCTACGACAGGGGCGATAGTGGTGGC. J is TRBJ1-2 and V is TRBV29-1; 8 nucleotides agree with TRBD1. The read stops 3 residues short of the end of the CDR3; the missing end is completed from the germline J gene. Germline V gives CDR1 SQVTM, CDR2 ANQGSEA. Trimming at V came to 8 bases and at J to 7 bases, leaving 12 bases not matched to a gene. The CDR3 runs 13 residues.

The covered CDR3 bases are TGTGCCAGTAGTAAATTCGGGGGAAACACTGAA. This gives the protein CASSKFGGNTE. The full CDR3 sequence reads CASSKFGGNTEAFF. The chain links TRBV19 to TRBJ1-1; a possible D gene is TRBD1 (5 bases). Sequencing ends 3 residues short of the CDR3 end; the germline J gene provides the rest. The germline gives CDR1 LNHDA, CDR2 SQIVND (reference sequence). The ends were cut back, 4 bases at V and 2 bases at J, with 11 bases in the middle. The CDR3 consists of 14 residues.

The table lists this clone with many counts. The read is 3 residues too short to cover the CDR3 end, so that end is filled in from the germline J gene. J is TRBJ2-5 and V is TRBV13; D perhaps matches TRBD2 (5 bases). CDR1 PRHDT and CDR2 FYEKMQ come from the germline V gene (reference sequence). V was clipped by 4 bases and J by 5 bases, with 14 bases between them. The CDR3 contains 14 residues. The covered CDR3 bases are TGTGCCAGCAGCTCCACGGGGTTTCCGGAGACC. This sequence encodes CASSSTGFPET. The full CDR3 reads CASSSTGFPETQYF. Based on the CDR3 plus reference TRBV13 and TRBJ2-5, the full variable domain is AAGVIQSPRHLIKEKRETATLKCYPIPRHDTVYWYQQGPGQDPQFLISFYEKMQSDKGSIPDRFSAQQFSDYHSELNMSSLELGDSALYFCASSSTGFPETQYFGPGTRLLVL.

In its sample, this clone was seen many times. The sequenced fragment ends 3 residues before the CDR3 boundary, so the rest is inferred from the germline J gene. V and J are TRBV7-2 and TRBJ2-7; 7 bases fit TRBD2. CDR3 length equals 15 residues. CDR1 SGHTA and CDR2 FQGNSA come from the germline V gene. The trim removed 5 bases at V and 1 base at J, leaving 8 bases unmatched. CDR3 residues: CASSLGASGSYEQYF. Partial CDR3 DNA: TGTGCCAGCAGCCTTGGGGCTAGCGGTTCCTACGAG.